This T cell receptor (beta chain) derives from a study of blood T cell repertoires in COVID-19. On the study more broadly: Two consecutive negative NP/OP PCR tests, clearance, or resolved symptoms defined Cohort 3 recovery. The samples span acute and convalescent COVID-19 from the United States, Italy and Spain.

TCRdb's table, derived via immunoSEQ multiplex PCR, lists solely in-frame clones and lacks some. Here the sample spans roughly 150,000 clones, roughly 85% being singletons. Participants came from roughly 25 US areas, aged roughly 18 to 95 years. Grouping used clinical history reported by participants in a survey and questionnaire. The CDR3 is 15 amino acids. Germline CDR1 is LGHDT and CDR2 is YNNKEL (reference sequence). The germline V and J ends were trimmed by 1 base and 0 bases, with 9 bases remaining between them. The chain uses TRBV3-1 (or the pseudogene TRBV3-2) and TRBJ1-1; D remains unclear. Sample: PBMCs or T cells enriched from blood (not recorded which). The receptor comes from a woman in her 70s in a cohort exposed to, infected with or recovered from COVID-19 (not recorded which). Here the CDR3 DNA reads TGTGCCAGCAGCCAAGGCCTTAGAATGAACACTGAAGCTTTCTTT. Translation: CASSQGLRMNTEAFF.